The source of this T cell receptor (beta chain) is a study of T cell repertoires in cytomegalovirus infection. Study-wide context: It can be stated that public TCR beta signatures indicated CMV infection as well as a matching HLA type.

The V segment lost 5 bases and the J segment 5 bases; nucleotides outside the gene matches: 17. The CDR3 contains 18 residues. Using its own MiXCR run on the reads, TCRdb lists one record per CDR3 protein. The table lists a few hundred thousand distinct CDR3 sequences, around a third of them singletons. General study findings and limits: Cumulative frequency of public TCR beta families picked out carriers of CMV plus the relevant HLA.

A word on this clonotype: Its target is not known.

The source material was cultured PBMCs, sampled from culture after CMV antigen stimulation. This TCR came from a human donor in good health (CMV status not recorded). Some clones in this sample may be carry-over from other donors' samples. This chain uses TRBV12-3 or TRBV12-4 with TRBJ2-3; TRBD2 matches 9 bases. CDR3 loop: CASSPRGSGRDGGDTQYF. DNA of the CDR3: TGTGCCAGCAGTCCCCGCGGTAGCGGGAGAGATGGCGGAGATACGCAGTATTTT.